The rows below give T cell receptor beta chains drawn from one sample of a study of beta chain features in type 1 diabetes. Only in-frame clones appear in the TCRdb table, and some are missing; sequencing was by immunoSEQ multiplex PCR. Of roughly 700,000 clones listed, 10% to 15% were seen once; the top ten hold around 0.022%. The sample was naive CD4+ T cells from blood. Every receptor here comes from a man aged 18 to 29 with type 1 diabetes. CDR3s leave out the opening cysteine and the closing phenylalanine or tryptophan. The order of the fields is V gene, J gene, CDR3 protein.

TRBV30	TRBJ1-2	AWSPPGQKVYGYT
TRBV2	TRBJ2-6	GGSGANVLT
TRBV29-1	TRBJ1-6	SVAAEYNSPLH
TRBV27	TRBJ2-7	ASSLFKEDGSEQY
TRBV2	TRBJ2-2	ASTGQGNTGELF
TRBV6-6	TRBJ2-3	ASSPQWRDTQY
TRBV4-1	TRBJ1-2	ASSQETENYGYT
TRBV29-1	TRBJ2-5	SVVRGQETQY
TRBV30	TRBJ2-6	AWRIPGPGANVLT
TRBV6-4	TRBJ1-2	ASTDGQADPYYGYT
TRBV29-1	TRBJ2-3	SVSSTDTQY
TRBV2	TRBJ2-1	ASSEVSISVSWL
TRBV19	TRBJ2-2	ASSYGQVNTGELF
TRBV4-1	TRBJ2-1	ASSQDGAGINEQF
TRBV7-2	TRBJ2-7	ASSLAASGGFSSYEQY
TRBV4-1	TRBJ2-4	ASSQGASGGKNIQY
TRBV7-9	TRBJ1-3	ASSPSSGNTIY
TRBV2	TRBJ2-2	ASSLSSRATGELF
TRBV2	TRBJ1-2	ASSETLGGYT
TRBV5-1	TRBJ1-1	ASSLADSGNTEAF
TRBV7-7	TRBJ2-3	ASSQGSTDTQY
TRBV10-3	TRBJ1-4	AIRGDSEKLF
TRBV6-5	TRBJ1-2	ASSTQGVNYGYT
TRBV4-1	TRBJ1-2	ATSEGGSGDYGYT
TRBV4-1	TRBJ1-5	ASSHPGPGNQPQH
TRBV4-1	TRBJ1-1	ASSPGYTEAF
TRBV29-1	TRBJ2-7	SVTLFTYEQY
TRBV30	TRBJ1-1	AWSFRGTEAF
TRBV10-3	TRBJ2-1	AISEPRTNFEQF
TRBV29-1	TRBJ2-3	SVGLSYSTDTQY
TRBV6-5	TRBJ2-5	ASTRGETQY
TRBV7-2	TRBJ2-7	ASSSGVISEQY
TRBV18	TRBJ1-2	ASSPIQDRLWSGYT
TRBV15	TRBJ1-1	ATSRDPNTEAF
TRBV10-3	TRBJ2-5	AISEGTRQETQY
TRBV18	TRBJ2-1	ASSPLEGLAVHEQF
TRBV7-9	TRBJ1-1	ASSFQDDTEAF